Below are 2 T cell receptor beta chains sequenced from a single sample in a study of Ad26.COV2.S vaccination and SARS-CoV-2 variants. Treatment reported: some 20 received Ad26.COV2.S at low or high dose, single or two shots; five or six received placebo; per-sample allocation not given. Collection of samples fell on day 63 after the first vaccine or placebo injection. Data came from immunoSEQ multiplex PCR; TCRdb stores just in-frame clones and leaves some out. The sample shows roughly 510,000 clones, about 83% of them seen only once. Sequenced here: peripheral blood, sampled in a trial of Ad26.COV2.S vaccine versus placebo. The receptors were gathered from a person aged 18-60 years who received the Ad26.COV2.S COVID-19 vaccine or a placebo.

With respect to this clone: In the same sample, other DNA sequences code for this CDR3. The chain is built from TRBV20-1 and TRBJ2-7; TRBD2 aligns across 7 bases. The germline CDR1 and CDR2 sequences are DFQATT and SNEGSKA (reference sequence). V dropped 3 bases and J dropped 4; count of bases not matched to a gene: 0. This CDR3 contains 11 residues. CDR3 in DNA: TGCAGTGCTAGGGGAGGGTACGAGCAGTACTTC. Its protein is CSARGGYEQYF.

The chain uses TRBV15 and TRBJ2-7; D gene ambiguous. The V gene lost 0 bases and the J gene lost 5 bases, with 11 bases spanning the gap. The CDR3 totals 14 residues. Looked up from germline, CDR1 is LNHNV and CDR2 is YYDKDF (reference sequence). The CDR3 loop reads CATSRDRATHEQYF. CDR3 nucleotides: TGTGCCACCAGCAGAGATCGCGCTACCCACGAGCAGTACTTC.